This T cell receptor beta chain comes out of a study of blood T cell dynamics during melanoma immunotherapy (dated by TCRdb to the early 2020s). In the study overall: All patients had metastatic melanoma and were given first-line pembrolizumab or nivolumab plus ipilimumab as standard of care in the United Kingdom. To identify early correlates of response, the study profiled peripheral T cell receptor repertoires in patients with metastatic melanoma before and after one cycle of checkpoint inhibitor therapy. A training cohort was formed from consecutive patients, and a further independent group of patients from the same centre was pooled into an external validation set. The paper's findings and limits, for the study overall: Whether the T cell clones driving repertoire changes were melanoma-specific or reflected general immune activation could not be determined in the study. The relatively small sample size was acknowledged as potentially limiting generalization of the results. Unlike progressors, patients who went on to achieve disease control showed a bifurcated reorganization of the PBMC repertoire at W3, with either increased clonality or increased diversity.

Every bulk PBMC sample was loaded with the same fixed amount of roughly 400 ng of DNA. TCR beta CDR3 sequences were amplified from genomic DNA using the immunoSEQ TCRb Assay kit according to manufacturer instructions. The KAPA Library Quantification Kit for Illumina platforms was used to quantify the pooled libraries by qPCR. Pooled libraries were clustered at about 0.55-1.1 pM and sequenced on an Illumina NextSeq 500. Regarding the original processing steps: TCR data were analyzed with immunoSEQ ANALYZER and the R LymphoSeq package. A rearrangement efficiency score was calculated as productive divided by the sum of productive and non-productive CDR3 sequences. Clonality was assessed using the Gini coefficient and diversity using the Renyi index at alpha=1, with pairwise comparisons between timepoints within each patient. Clonal relatedness used an edit distance of 3, and repertoire similarity used the Bhattacharyya coefficient, both computed in LymphoSeq. To classify response, a linear discriminant analysis based on week-3 changes in clonality and diversity was built with the R MASS and caret packages. In its TCRdb copy, this immuneACCESS table keeps in-frame sequences only and misses some clones. Where compared with another copy, unresolved V genes explain less than half of these, and the others have no known cause. The V and J calls and clone size were taken over from that table, and D and trimming were inferred from the DNA. The sample data list about 19,000 clones, and nearly 90% of these were observed just once. The ten top clones hold about 6.8% of the sample.

Read against the paper, the sample's time point label means: week 3, after first cycle of checkpoint inhibitor. Blood samples were taken at two points: before treatment (T0) and at week 3 (W3), which came after the first cycle of checkpoint blockade. Except for two patients with rapid clinical progression, response was assessed 12 weeks after the first infusion by RECIST 1.1; disease control meant complete response, partial response or stable disease. Any patient who had received prior systemic cancer treatment, was on concomitant immunosuppressant therapy or had synchronous other active malignancies was excluded. Bulk PBMC and plasma cell-free DNA were both sequenced for TCR beta so that circulating cells and T cell turnover could be tracked. PBMC were isolated from blood with Lymphoprep and SepMate tubes, followed by red cell lysis. QIAamp DNA Blood Mini kits were used to extract DNA from PBMC and sorted T cell subsets.

Note on this clone: The antigen it binds to is not known. A read error may account for a junction end that differs from germline.

Taken from the germline V gene, the CDR1 and CDR2 loops are SNHLY and FYNNEI. From the cysteine up to the phenylalanine, the CDR3 has a length of 14 residues. Left in the record is the CDR3 DNA by itself, 42 bases read in frame from the first base. The chain is encoded by TRBV2 joined to TRBJ2-1; the D gene cannot be resolved reliably. Sequenced material: blood, taken from a patient treated with checkpoint blockade. The TCR originated in a human donor with melanoma. The CDR3 protein sequence reads: CASSVRRSHNEQFF. In nucleotides, the sequence is TGTGCCAGCAGTGTGAGACGCTCCCACAATGAGCAGTTCTTC.